The T cell receptor beta chain under discussion was sequenced for a study of technical replicates of blood from a few donors. Profiling relied on immunoSEQ multiplex PCR, and the TCRdb table lists in-frame clones only, not all of them. The profile shows roughly 80,000 clones, around 91% of them singletons. The length of the CDR3 is 11 residues. The V gene's germline CDR1 is SQVTM and CDR2 ANQGSEA. Trimming cost V 4 bases and J 6 bases, with 6 bases left between them. The specimen was T cells isolated from PBMCs. The clonotype was recovered from a human donor in good health. The chain combines TRBV29-1 with TRBJ2-2; TRBD2 is a possible D gene (5 bases). The CDR3 region is CSVGGAGELFF. For the CDR3, the DNA is TGCAGCGTTGGGGGAGCCGGGGAGCTGTTTTTT.